This is a list of T cell receptor beta chains from one sample in a study of graft-versus-host responses after intestinal transplantation. Profiled with immunoSEQ multiplex PCR; TCRdb holds only in-frame clones, not every one. Counted here are 100,000 or so clones, just over 90% occurring once; the ten biggest clones make up 1.5% to 2.5%. These TCRs' antigens remain unknown. This sample comprised unstimulated CD8+ T cells sorted from spleen or lymph node cells, obtained before intestinal transplant. The receptors derive from a human donor who received an intestinal transplant. The CDR3 runs from the conserved cysteine through the conserved F or W. The order of the fields is J gene, V gene, CDR3 protein.

TRBJ2-7,TRBV13,CASSLAGGQYEQYF
TRBJ1-5,TRBV6-6,CASSYMWQGSNQPQHF
TRBJ1-1,TRBV6-5,CASTSQGLNTEAFF
TRBJ2-5,TRBV19,CASSREGGETQYF
TRBJ1-4,TRBV7-9,CASSPPRGGDEKLFF
TRBJ1-6,TRBV2,CASSDGNNSPLHF
TRBJ2-7,TRBV25-1,CASSAGLAGQYF
TRBJ1-3,TRBV6-5,CASSYSTGASHTIYF
TRBJ2-1,TRBV7-6,CASSSGLGGGADEQFF
TRBJ2-7,TRBV25-1,CASSEWEQYEQYF
TRBJ2-6,TRBV13,CASSLEQEFSGSGANVLTF
TRBJ2-7,TRBV25-1,CASSANPGWEGGRYEQYF
TRBJ2-2,TRBV5-8,CASSLRDSMPNTGELFF
TRBJ2-7,TRBV27,CASSFGGDEQYF
TRBJ2-5,TRBV4-1,CASSPTQYQETQYF
TRBJ1-1,TRBV4-3,CASSQDFGFEAFF
TRBJ1-2,TRBV19,CASSMMVLSDYTF
TRBJ2-2,TRBV11-2,CASSLVSGGIVANTGELFF